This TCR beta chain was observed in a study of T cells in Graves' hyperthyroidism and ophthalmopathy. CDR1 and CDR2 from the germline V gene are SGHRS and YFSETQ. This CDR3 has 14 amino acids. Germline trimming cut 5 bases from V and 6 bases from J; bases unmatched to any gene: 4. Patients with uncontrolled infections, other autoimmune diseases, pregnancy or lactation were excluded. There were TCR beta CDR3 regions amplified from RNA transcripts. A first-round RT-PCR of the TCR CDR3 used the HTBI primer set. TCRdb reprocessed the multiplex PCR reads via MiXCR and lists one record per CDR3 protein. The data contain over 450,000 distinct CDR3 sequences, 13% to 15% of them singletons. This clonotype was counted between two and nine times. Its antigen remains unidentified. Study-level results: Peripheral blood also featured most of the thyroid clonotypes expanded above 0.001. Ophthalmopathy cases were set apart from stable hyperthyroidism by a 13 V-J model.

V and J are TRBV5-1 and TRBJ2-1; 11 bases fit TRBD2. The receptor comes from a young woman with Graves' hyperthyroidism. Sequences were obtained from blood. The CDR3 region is CASSSGRARNEQFF. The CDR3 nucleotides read TGCGCCAGCAGTAGCGGGAGGGCCCGCAATGAGCAGTTCTTC.